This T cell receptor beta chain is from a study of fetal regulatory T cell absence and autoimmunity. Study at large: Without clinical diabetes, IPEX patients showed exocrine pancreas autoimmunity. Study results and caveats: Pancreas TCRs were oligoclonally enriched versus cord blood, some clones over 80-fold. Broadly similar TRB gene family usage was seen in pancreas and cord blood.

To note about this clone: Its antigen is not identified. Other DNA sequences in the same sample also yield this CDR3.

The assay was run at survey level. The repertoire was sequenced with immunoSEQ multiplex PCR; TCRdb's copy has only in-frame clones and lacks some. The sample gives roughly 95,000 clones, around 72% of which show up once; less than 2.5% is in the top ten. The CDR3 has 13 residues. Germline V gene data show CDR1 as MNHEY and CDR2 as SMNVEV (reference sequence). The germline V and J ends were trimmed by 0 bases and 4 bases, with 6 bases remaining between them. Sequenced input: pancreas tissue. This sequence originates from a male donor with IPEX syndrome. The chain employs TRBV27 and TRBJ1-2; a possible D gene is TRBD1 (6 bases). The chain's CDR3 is CASSLSRGYGYTF. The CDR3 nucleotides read TGTGCCAGCAGTTTATCCAGGGGCTATGGCTACACCTTC.